The 28 T cell receptor beta chains below come from one sample, sequenced in a study of HIV-infected patients and healthy controls. All unsorted peripheral T cells were captured because whole blood was used without fractionation. Reverse transcription used approximately 500 ng RNA and constant-region primers for alpha and beta. Using multiplexing indices, alpha and beta chain libraries were generated apart by chain-specific third strand synthesis. TCRdb re-derived calls from the 5' RACE reads in MiXCR, one entry per CDR3 protein. The sample holds about 18,000 distinct CDR3 sequences, over 9.5% seen once. The material sequenced was blood. These receptor sequences come from an adult in good health.

In its sample, this clonotype was seen many times. CDR3 protein: CASSQLYGLDTQYF. The CDR3 DNA reads TGTGCCAGCAGCCAATTATACGGGTTAGATACGCAGTATTTT. The chain has TRBV14 and TRBJ2-3; D unclear. The CDR3 sequence is 14 residues long. CDR1 is SGHDN and CDR2 is FVKESK in the germline V gene. Trimming stripped 2 bases from V and 5 bases from J, with 11 bases between.

This clonotype came up many times. The chain recombines TRBV5-4 with TRBJ2-5, with a possible D match to TRBD1 (5 bases). Trimming left V 1 base short and J 1 base short, with 11 bases between. Germline V gives CDR1 SGHNT, CDR2 YYREEE (reference sequence). The CDR3 contains 15 residues. The CDR3 loop is CASSLYRQGQETQYF. CDR3 bases: TGTGCCAGCAGCTTGTACAGGCAGGGCCAAGAGACCCAGTACTTC.

This clonotype showed up many times. This chain joins TRBV27 and TRBJ1-2, with 7 bases identical to TRBD1. Per the germline V gene, CDR1 is MNHEY and CDR2 is SMNVEV (reference sequence). V was pared by 5 bases and J by 6 bases, with 9 bases of the junction left unmatched. This CDR3 is built from 14 residues. In DNA form, the CDR3 reads TGTGCCAGCAGTCCCAACAGGGGAGTGCATGGCTACACCTTC. This sequence encodes CASSPNRGVHGYTF.

This clonotype occurred a few times. V is TRBV29-1 and J is TRBJ2-1, with a weak D call TRBD1 (6 bases). The CDR3 is 15 amino acids. The V end was cut by 0 bases, the J end by 4 bases, with 13 bases between. The germline CDR1 and CDR2 sequences are SQVTM and ANQGSEA. Written as DNA, the CDR3 is TGCAGCGTTGAAGATCTGGACAGACGATACAATGAGCAGTTCTTC. This codes for CSVEDLDRRYNEQFF.

This clonotype was seen ten or more times. J is TRBJ2-1 and V is TRBV24-1; 12 bases map to TRBD2. Germline V CDR1 and CDR2: KGHDR, SFDVKD. The V gene end was trimmed by 2 bases and the J gene end by 7 bases; junction bases not matched to a gene: 5. The CDR3 is 16 amino acids. The CDR3 sequence is CATSDSPGLAGNEQFF. CDR3 sequence (DNA): TGTGCCACCAGTGATTCTCCGGGACTAGCGGGTAATGAGCAGTTCTTC.

The table lists this clonotype with many counts. The V gene is TRBV6-2 or TRBV6-3, the J gene TRBJ1-1; 7 bases are a match to TRBD1. V lost 7 bases, J lost 5 bases, and 10 bases stayed unmatched. Germline V gene sequence: CDR1 MNHEY, CDR2 SVGEGT. The CDR3 runs to 14 residues. The CDR3 DNA sequence: TGTGCCAGCAACCCGACAGGGAGTGAAACTGAAGCTTTCTTT. It yields the protein CASNPTGSETEAFF.

The table lists this clonotype with many counts. V gene TRBV5-1 combines with J gene TRBJ1-4; TRBD1 is a possible D gene (5 bases). The CDR3 is 13 amino acids. Germline lookup yields CDR1 SGHRS and CDR2 YFSETQ. V lost 4 bases and J lost 6, with 10 bases in between. CDR3 bases: TGCGCCAGCAGCGGAGGGACGGATGAAAAACTGTTTTTT. Its protein product is CASSGGTDEKLFF.

The chain carries TRBV27 and TRBJ1-4, with D uncertain. Per germline, CDR1 MNHEY and CDR2 SMNVEV (reference sequence). Trimming removed 4 bases from V and 0 bases from J, with 12 bases in between. The CDR3 extends over 16 amino acids. This CDR3 is CASSSDPVATNEKLFF. The CDR3 DNA is TGTGCCAGCAGTTCGGACCCTGTTGCAACTAATGAAAAACTGTTTTTT.

This clonotype was seen at least ten times. V and J are TRBV19 and TRBJ1-2; a possible D gene is TRBD1 (5 bases). Per the germline V gene, CDR1 is LNHDA and CDR2 is SQIVND (reference sequence). The CDR3 is 13 residues long. Trimming cost V 9 bases and J 3 bases, with 14 bases left between them. The DNA for the CDR3 is TGTGCCAGCGAAGGGACGCCCCACTATGGCTACACCTTC. It specifies CASEGTPHYGYTF.

This clonotype was seen more than once but under ten times. The chain carries TRBV19 and TRBJ2-3; 8 bases are shared with TRBD2. This CDR3 contains 15 residues. The junction had 6 bases not matched to a gene; V was cut back by 3 bases and J by 4 bases. Germline assignment: CDR1 LNHDA and CDR2 SQIVND (reference sequence). CDR3 loop: CASSILGLDSDTQYF. The CDR3, as DNA: TGTGCCAGTAGTATCCTGGGACTAGATTCAGATACGCAGTATTTT.

At least ten counts were recorded for this clonotype. CDR3 in DNA: TGTGCCAGCAACCTACTAGCGGGACGTAAGGAGCAGTACTTC. This translates into CASNLLAGRKEQYF. The rearrangement links TRBV28 to TRBJ2-7, with 10 bases matching TRBD2. Trimming took 7 bases from V and 7 from J; bases not matched to a gene: 10. Germline CDR1 reads MDHEN; CDR2 reads SYDVKM. CDR3 size: 14 residues.

This clonotype has ten or more counts. The rearrangement links TRBV20-1 to TRBJ2-2; the D gene is possibly TRBD2 (6 bases). The CDR3 length is 16 residues. CDR1 is DFQATT and CDR2 is SNEGSKA in the germline V gene (reference sequence). Trimming took 0 bases from V and 2 from J, leaving 13 bases between them. The CDR3 DNA reads TGCAGTGCTAGAGATATGGACTACTTAAACACCGGGGAGCTGTTTTTT. Protein sequence: CSARDMDYLNTGELFF.

This clonotype was recorded at least ten times. The chain employs TRBV13 and TRBJ2-7, with 13 bases aligning to TRBD2. The length of the CDR3 is 17 residues. The J segment lost 3 bases and the V segment lost 2 bases, leaving 7 bases of the junction unmatched. Germline V gene data show CDR1 as PRHDT and CDR2 as FYEKMQ (reference sequence). The CDR3 is CASSLSTSGGTRYEQYF. CDR3 bases: TGTGCCAGCAGCTTATCGACTAGCGGGGGGACTCGCTACGAGCAGTACTTC.

This clonotype showed up many times. In DNA form, the CDR3 reads TGTGCCACCGCCCCAACCGGGGGCCCCGAGCAGTACTTC. It encodes CATAPTGGPEQYF. The chain combines TRBV6-6 with TRBJ2-7; the D call may be TRBD1 or TRBD2 (6 bases each). V dropped 10 bases and J dropped 6 bases, with 19 bases sitting between them. The CDR3 length is 13 residues. In germline, CDR1 is MNHNY, CDR2 SVGAGI (reference sequence).

This clonotype has ten or more counts. The CDR3 reads CSALSGQGAGELFF. CDR3 coding DNA: TGCAGTGCGTTATCGGGACAGGGGGCCGGGGAGCTGTTTTTT. J is TRBJ2-2 and V is TRBV20-1, with TRBD1 identical over 11 bases. V shed 6 bases and J 6 bases; nucleotides not matched to a gene: 6. Germline CDR1 is DFQATT and CDR2 is SNEGSKA (reference sequence). The length of the CDR3 is 14 residues.

This rearrangement joins TRBV7-6 to TRBJ2-1, with 8 bases identical to TRBD2. The CDR3 loop spans 15 amino acids. Germline values: CDR1 SGHVS, CDR2 FNYEAQ. Trimming at V came to 1 base and at J to 15 bases, leaving 14 bases not matched to a gene. The CDR3 nucleotides read TGTGCCAGCAGCTTAGGCTCTAGCGGGTTAAACTCCGGGTTCTTC. This translates into CASSLGSSGLNSGFF.

By sample fraction, this clonotype is medium-sized. The chain uses TRBV6-5 and TRBJ2-7, with 8 bases that match TRBD1. The V and J ends lost 6 bases and 7 bases, in that order; junction bases with no gene match: 23. The CDR3 runs to 18 residues. Germline CDR1 is MNHEY and CDR2 is SVGAGI. The CDR3, as DNA: TGTGCCAGCAGCCTTCGAATTACAGGACAGGGAACTTCCCGGGAGCAGTACTTC. Amino acids: CASSLRITGQGTSREQYF.

V is TRBV4-1 and J is TRBJ1-5; D is uncertain. Germline V lookup: CDR1 MGHRA, CDR2 YSYEKL. CDR3 length: 16 residues. V was cut by 0 bases and J by 2 bases, with 11 bases left in between. Here the CDR3 DNA reads TGCGCCAGCAGCCAAGACGGAGGGTTTGGCAATCAGCCCCAGCATTTT. The encoded protein is CASSQDGGFGNQPQHF.

This clonotype was recorded many times. V and J are TRBV4-2 and TRBJ2-2; unclear D gene. This CDR3 is 13 amino acids long. V shed 1 base and J shed 4 bases, with 4 bases lying between them. Germline lookup yields CDR1 LGHNA and CDR2 YNFKEQ. In DNA, the CDR3 is TGTGCCAGCAGCCAAGTTAGCACCGGGGAGCTGTTTTTT. Translated: CASSQVSTGELFF.

In this sample, this clonotype turned up a few times. The CDR3 spells CASSSGRTNTEAFF. The CDR3 DNA reads TGCGCCAGCAGCTCAGGACGTACGAACACTGAAGCTTTCTTT. V is TRBV5-1 and J is TRBJ1-1; D is uncertain. The V end was cut by 3 bases, the J end by 1 base, with 10 bases between. CDR1 is SGHRS, CDR2 YFSETQ, per germline. The CDR3 contains 14 residues.

This clonotype occurred many times. V and J are TRBV28 and TRBJ2-7; 9 bases match TRBD1. After removal of 6 bases from V and 3 bases from J, the junction contained 3 bases not matched to a gene. CDR1 is MDHEN, CDR2 SYDVKM, per germline. There are 13 residues in the CDR3. In DNA form, the CDR3 reads TGTGCCAGCAGCGGGACAGGGCTCTACGAGCAGTACTTC. It is translated as CASSGTGLYEQYF.

With regard to this clonotype: A read error may be the cause here, since a much bigger clone is one base away. V is TRBV7-8 and J is TRBJ2-2; 8 bases agree with TRBD2. There are 14 residues in the CDR3. Germline CDR1 and CDR2: SGHVS and FQNEAQ. CDR3 protein: CDSRSSGSAGELFF. Here the CDR3 DNA reads TGTGACAGCAGATCCAGCGGGAGTGCCGGGGAGCTGTTTTTT.

This clonotype was seen only a few times. The genes are TRBV4-3 and TRBJ2-2, with 7 bases lining up with TRBD1. With 4 bases clipped from V and 1 base from J, the junction kept 9 bases outside the gene matches. The CDR3 totals 17 residues. Germline V CDR1 and CDR2: LGHNA, YSLEER. CDR3 DNA: TGCGCCAGCAGCCCATCCAGGGACAGCAAGAACACCGGGGAGCTGTTTTTT. Translating gives CASSPSRDSKNTGELFF.

The V gene is TRBV28, the J gene TRBJ2-5; D gene ambiguous. Germline CDR1 MDHEN, CDR2 SYDVKM. The CDR3 is 13 residues long. The germline V and J ends were trimmed by 3 bases and 5 bases, with 10 bases remaining between them. For the CDR3, the DNA is TGTGCCAGCAGTTTTTCAGGAGTGGAGACCCAGTACTTC. Its protein is CASSFSGVETQYF.

The chain joins TRBV13 to TRBJ1-2; D unresolved. Trimming shortened V by 1 base and J by 1 base, and 10 bases separated the two germline ends. Germline CDR1 reads PRHDT; CDR2 reads FYEKMQ (reference sequence). The CDR3 runs 15 residues. CDR3 loop: CASSLEGSDNYGYTF. The CDR3 DNA sequence: TGTGCCAGCAGCTTAGAGGGTTCCGATAACTATGGCTACACCTTC.

This clonotype is termed medium-sized (0.01 to 0.1%). The rearrangement uses TRBV18 and TRBJ2-1; 8 nucleotides line up with TRBD1. V shed 3 bases and J 9 bases; nucleotides not matched to a gene: 16. Germline V gene lookup returns CDR1 KGHSH and CDR2 LQKENI. CDR3 size: 17 residues. The CDR3 sequence: CASSPPSGTGLRGEQFF. The CDR3, as DNA: TGTGCCAGCTCACCCCCGTCCGGGACAGGTTTAAGGGGTGAGCAGTTCTTC. The full variable domain, completed using reference TRBV18 and TRBJ2-1, is NAGVMQNPRHLVRRRGQEARLRCSPMKGHSHVYWYRQLPEEGLKFMVYLQKENIIDESGMPKERFSAEFPKEGPSILRIQQVVRGDSAAYFCASSPPSGTGLRGEQFFGPGTRLTVL.

This clonotype was observed at least ten times. The gene calls are TRBV10-3 and TRBJ2-1, with 7 bases that match TRBD2. CDR3 length: 17 amino acids. Looked up from germline, CDR1 is ENHRY and CDR2 is SYGVKD. The ends lost 0 bases at V and 2 bases at J; junction bases unmatched: 7. CDR3 coding DNA: TGTGCCATCAGTGAGTCCGTAACGGGACTAACCTACAATGAGCAGTTCTTC. Protein sequence: CAISESVTGLTYNEQFF.

By frequency in the sample, this clonotype is medium-sized. This sequence joins TRBV6-5 and TRBJ2-5; 13 bases map to TRBD2. V was pared by 5 bases and J by 4 bases, with 13 bases of the junction left unmatched. Germline values: CDR1 MNHEY, CDR2 SVGAGI. CDR3 length equals 18 residues. The CDR3 protein is CASSRNGLAGAWGETQYF. Written as DNA, the CDR3 is TGTGCCAGCAGTCGAAATGGACTAGCGGGAGCGTGGGGAGAGACCCAGTACTTC.